This TCR beta chain was captured by sequencing in a study of cytomegalovirus exposure and HLA in healthy donors. Researchers ran the PCR with 60 Vbeta and 13 Jbeta primers. The protocol was immunoSEQ multiplex PCR, while the TCRdb copy is restricted to in-frame clones and leaves out a portion. This sample has around 100,000 clones, with about 80% found just once. Per the germline V gene, CDR1 is MNHNS and CDR2 is SASEGT. Trimming took 6 bases from V and 6 from J, leaving 12 bases between them. The CDR3 extends over 13 amino acids. Sequencing was carried out using PBMCs. V gene TRBV6-1 combines with J gene TRBJ1-5; D is unclear. The clonotype was recovered from a female donor in good health and CMV-seropositive. CDR3 DNA sequence: TGTGCCAGCAGGCACTATGTCGGTCAGCCCCAGCATTTT. Its translation: CASRHYVGQPQHF.